The present T cell receptor (beta chain) was sequenced within a study of T cells in Graves' hyperthyroidism and ophthalmopathy. J was trimmed by 9 bases and V by 3 bases; bases with no gene match: 14. The CDR3 extends over 17 amino acids. The germline CDR1 and CDR2 sequences are SGHTA and FQGNSA. TCR beta CDR3 region amplification was performed from RNA transcripts. The TCR CDR3 first-round RT-PCR relied on the HTBI primer set. TCRdb reanalysed the multiplex PCR reads using MiXCR and keeps one entry per CDR3 protein. The data show roughly 250,000 distinct CDR3 sequences, approximately 20% seen once. Material: blood. The clonotype originates from a man aged 25-45 years with Graves' ophthalmopathy. This chain connects TRBV7-2 to TRBJ1-6, with 7 positions matching TRBD1. The DNA of the CDR3 is TGTGCCAGCAGCTTGGGAACCCGACAGGGAGTTGGTTCACCCCTCCACTTT. Encoded protein: CASSLGTRQGVGSPLHF. Together with reference TRBV7-2 and TRBJ1-6, the CDR3 gives the full variable domain: GAGVSQSPSNKVTEKGKDVELRCDPISGHTALYWYRQSLGQGLEFLIYFQGNSAPDKSGLPSDRFSAERTGGSVSTLTIQRTQQEDSAVYLCASSLGTRQGVGSPLHFGNGTRLTVT.